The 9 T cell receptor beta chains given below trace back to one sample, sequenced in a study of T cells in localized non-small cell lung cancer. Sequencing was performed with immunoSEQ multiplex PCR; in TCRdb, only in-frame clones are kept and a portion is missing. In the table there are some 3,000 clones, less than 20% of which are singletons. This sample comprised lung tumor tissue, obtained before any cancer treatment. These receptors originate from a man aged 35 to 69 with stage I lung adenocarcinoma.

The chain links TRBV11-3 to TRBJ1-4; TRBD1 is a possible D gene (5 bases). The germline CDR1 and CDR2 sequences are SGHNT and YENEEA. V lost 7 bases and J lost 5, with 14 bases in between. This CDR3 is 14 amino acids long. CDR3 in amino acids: CASNEGQMNEKLFF. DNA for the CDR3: TGTGCCAGCAACGAGGGGCAGATGAATGAAAAACTGTTTTTT.

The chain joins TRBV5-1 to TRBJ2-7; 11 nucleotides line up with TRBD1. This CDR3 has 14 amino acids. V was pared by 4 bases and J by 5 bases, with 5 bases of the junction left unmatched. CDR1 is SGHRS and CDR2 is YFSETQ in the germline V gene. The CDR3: CASSPWTGGNEQYF. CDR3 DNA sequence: TGCGCCAGCAGCCCGTGGACAGGGGGCAACGAGCAGTACTTC.

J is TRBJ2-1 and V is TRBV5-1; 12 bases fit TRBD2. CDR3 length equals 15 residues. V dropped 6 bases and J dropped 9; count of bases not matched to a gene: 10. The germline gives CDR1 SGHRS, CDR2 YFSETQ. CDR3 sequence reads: CASTHTSGRPPEQFF. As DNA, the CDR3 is TGCGCCAGCACACACACTAGCGGGAGGCCGCCTGAGCAGTTCTTC.

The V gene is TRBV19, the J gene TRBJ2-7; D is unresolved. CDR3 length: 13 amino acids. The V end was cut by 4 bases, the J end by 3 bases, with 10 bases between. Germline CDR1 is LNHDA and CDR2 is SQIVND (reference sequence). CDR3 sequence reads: CASSTRSDYEQYF. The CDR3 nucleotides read TGTGCCAGTAGTACCAGGTCAGACTACGAGCAGTACTTC.

The CDR3 DNA is TGTGCCAGCAATCACAGGGATATCACAGATACGCAGTATTTT. Translating it yields CASNHRDITDTQYF. This chain uses TRBV6-8 with TRBJ2-3, with D maybe TRBD1 (6 bases). There are 14 residues in the CDR3. V lost 7 bases and J lost 2, with 13 bases in between. Germline CDR1 is MNHGY and CDR2 is SAAAGT.

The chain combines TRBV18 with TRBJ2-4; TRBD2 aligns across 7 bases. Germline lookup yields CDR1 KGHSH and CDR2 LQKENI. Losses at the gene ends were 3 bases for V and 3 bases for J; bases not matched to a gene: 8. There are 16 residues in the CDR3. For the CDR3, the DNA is TGTGCCAGCTCACCGACCGATCCGGGGGGCAAAAACATTCAGTACTTC. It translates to CASSPTDPGGKNIQYF.

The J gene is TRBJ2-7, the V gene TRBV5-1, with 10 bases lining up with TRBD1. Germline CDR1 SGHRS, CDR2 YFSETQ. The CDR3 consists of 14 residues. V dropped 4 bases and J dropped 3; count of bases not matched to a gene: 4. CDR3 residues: CASSPGTGDYEQYV. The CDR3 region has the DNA TGCGCCAGCAGCCCCGGGACAGGGGACTACGAGCAGTACGTC.

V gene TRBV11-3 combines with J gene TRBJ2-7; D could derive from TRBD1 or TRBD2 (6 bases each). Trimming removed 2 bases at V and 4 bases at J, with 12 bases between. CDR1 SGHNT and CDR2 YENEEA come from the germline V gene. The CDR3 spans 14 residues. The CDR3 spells CASSLTAGHYEQYF. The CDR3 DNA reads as TGTGCCAGCAGCTTAACCGCGGGACATTACGAGCAGTACTTC.

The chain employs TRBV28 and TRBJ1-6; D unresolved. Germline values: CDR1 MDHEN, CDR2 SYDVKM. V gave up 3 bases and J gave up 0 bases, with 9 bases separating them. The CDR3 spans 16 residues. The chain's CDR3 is CASSFGLSSYNSPLHF. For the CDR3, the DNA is TGTGCCAGCAGTTTCGGCCTAAGCTCCTATAATTCACCCCTCCACTTT.